This TCR beta chain originates from a study of T cells in localized non-small cell lung cancer (dated by TCRdb to between 2020 and 2021). In the study overall: Comparing tumors with uninvolved tumor-adjacent lungs, the study looked at the T cell repertoires of hundreds of patients with early-stage NSCLC. The cohort consisted of 236 treatment-naive NSCLC patients whose localized lung tumors had been resected. A mean age of approximately 66 years was recorded for the NSCLC patients, of whom around 120 were male and 85 to 110 were female. Results the study describes overall, beyond this receptor: Because of the exploratory design, TCR variables were selected using unadjusted p-values without false-discovery rate correction. Higher T cell density in blood was associated with longer overall survival, whereas higher clonality in adjacent lung was associated with shorter survival. A median of approximately 57 of the top 100 tumor clones were detected in paired uninvolved adjacent lung, and some 29 of these tumor clones were also found among the top 100 clones of the paired uninvolved adjacent lung. Uninvolved tumor-adjacent lung showed the highest T cell clonality, higher than tumor, which suggests more focused antigenic responses in the uninvolved tumor-adjacent lung. Multi-region tumor sequencing was not performed, so intratumor heterogeneity could not be excluded.

With regard to this clone: The antigen it recognizes is unknown. Base-call qualities are not available, and no considerably larger clone is one nucleotide away.

At diagnosis, peripheral blood, uninvolved tumor-adjacent lung and tumor were collected and stored as a combination of fresh-frozen and FFPE material. For TCR repertoire profiling, the blood samples were analyzed as peripheral blood mononuclear cells. V lost 6 bases and J lost 1 base; the stretch between them is 10 bases long. The germline V gene encodes CDR1 MNHNY and CDR2 SVGAGI (reference sequence). Its CDR3 holds 15 amino acids, cysteine through phenylalanine. Only the CDR3 DNA is retained, 45 bases long and in frame from the first base. The immunoSEQ Assay was used to sequence TCR beta CDR3 regions from DNA. In the source study's methods: To compute T cell density, TCR beta template counts were normalized to usable DNA, which was estimated by amplifying housekeeping genes. Using the preseqR package, richness was estimated by extrapolating to 120,000 templates for tissue samples and 400,000 templates for PBMC samples. Clonality was taken to be one minus Pielou's evenness. Tissue-enriched TCRs were identified through differential abundance testing performed on productive amino-acid clonotypes, with a minimum total count of 5 and an alpha of 0.1. Repertoire overlap between compartments was quantified with the Jaccard Index and Morisita Overlap Index. GLIPH grouped TCR beta CDR3s together with public tetramer-defined viral CDR3s, and a viral motif had to include at least three viral sequences and show V-gene enrichment. The table comes from immuneACCESS by way of TCRdb, which keeps in-frame sequences with V and J called. Part of the clones is missing from these tables; in studies checked, under half for an unresolved V gene and the rest for unknown reasons. For V, J and clone size, that table is used; D and trimming come from the DNA. The sample includes about 53,000 clones, with over 70% observed a single time. The top ten constitute about 18% of the sample.

The input for sequencing was peripheral blood mononuclear cells, taken before any cancer treatment. This receptor was taken from a man aged 40 to 70 with stage III lung adenocarcinoma. The rearranged segments are TRBV6-6 and TRBJ2-6; the D gene lacks a confident call. The sequenced DNA is TGTGCCAGCAGGATCAGTCTATCTGGGGCCAACGTCCTGACTTTC. Translated, this gives CASRISLSGANVLTF.